This T cell receptor beta chain appears in the sequencing data of a study of blood T cell repertoires in COVID-19. V was clipped by 0 bases and J by 12 bases, with 13 bases between them. CDR3 length: 13 amino acids. Germline V gene lookup returns CDR1 SGHVS and CDR2 FQNEAQ. Everyone who took part was roughly 18 to 89 years old, and they came from 24 US areas. Sequencing was performed with immunoSEQ multiplex PCR; in TCRdb, only in-frame clones are kept and a portion is missing. The table shows around 190,000 clones, with about 81% occurring only once. The specimen was PBMCs or T cells enriched from blood (not recorded which). The sequence was obtained from a man aged 35 to 55 who had recovered from COVID-19. The rearrangement joins TRBV7-8 to TRBJ2-3; possible D gene TRBD2, 6 bases. The CDR3 protein is CASSLAGGPNQYF. As DNA, the CDR3 is TGTGCCAGCAGCTTAGCGGGAGGACCCAACCAGTATTTT.